A selection of T cell receptor beta chains follows, all from one sample in a study of blood T cell repertoires in COVID-19. TCRdb's copy holds only in-frame clones and misses some; the assay was immunoSEQ multiplex PCR. The data hold a few hundred thousand clones, with over 75% observed a single time. Material: PBMCs or T cells enriched from blood (not recorded which). These receptors were obtained from a man aged 35 to 55 who had recovered from COVID-19. The CDR3 runs from the conserved cysteine through the conserved F or W. The D gene is left open where the match is weak. Rows give clone size only sometimes, using once, few, many, or a class for an expanded clone.

j_gene | v_gene | d_gene | abundance | CDR3nt | CDR3aa
TRBJ2-5 | TRBV5-1 | TRBD1 | - | TGCGCCAGCAGTCAAAGTTGGGACAGCCGGGAGACCCAGTACTTC | CASSQSWDSRETQYF
TRBJ1-1 | TRBV29-1 | TRBD1 | - | TGCAGCGTATACCGGGACAGAGAAGCTTTCTTT | CSVYRDREAFF
TRBJ1-1 | TRBV28 | - | - | TGTGCCAGCAGAAAAGGGGGCACTGAAGCTTTCTTT | CASRKGGTEAFF
TRBJ1-5 | TRBV6-5 | - | - | TGTGCCAGCAGACTCGACAGTAATCAGCCCCAGCATTTT | CASRLDSNQPQHF
TRBJ1-1 | TRBV20-1 | - | - | TGCAGTGCTGGTGCGTCTGGGGGCACGAGATTAACTGAAGCTTTCTTT | CSAGASGGTRLTEAFF
TRBJ2-6 | TRBV7-9 | - | - | TGTGCCAGCAGCTTAGTTACTCCCTCTGGGGCCAACGTCCTGACTTTC | CASSLVTPSGANVLTF
TRBJ2-2 | TRBV11-2 | TRBD2 | - | TGTGCCAGCAGCTATAAAGCGGGGGGGCGAAGCACCGGGGAGCTGTTTTTT | CASSYKAGGRSTGELFF
TRBJ2-7 | TRBV4-1 | TRBD1 | - | TGCGCCAGCAGCCAAGCCGGACAGGTCTACGAGCAGTACTTC | CASSQAGQVYEQYF
TRBJ1-3 | TRBV2 | - | - | TGTGCCAGCAGTGGACAGACCCTTCGTTCTGGAAACACCATATATTTT | CASSGQTLRSGNTIYF
TRBJ2-1 | TRBV7-8 | - | - | TGTGCCAGCAGCTTAGCGGTCCGAGGCGACCTCAGGGTTGAGCAGTTCTTC | CASSLAVRGDLRVEQFF
TRBJ1-5 | TRBV4-2 | - | - | TGTGCCAGCAGCCAAGATCAACGGACGGGGGGGAATCAGCCCCAGCATTTT | CASSQDQRTGGNQPQHF
TRBJ2-2 | TRBV14 | - | - | TGTGCCAGCAGCCAAGGTCCCCGTCACACCGGGGAGCTGTTTTTT | CASSQGPRHTGELFF
TRBJ2-7 | TRBV5-6 | TRBD2 | once | TGTGCCAGCAGCTTGGCACTAGCGGGAATCTACGAGCAGTACTTC | CASSLALAGIYEQYF
TRBJ2-1 | TRBV2 | TRBD1 | - | TGTGCCAGCAGTGATAAGGGACAGAGCTACAATGAGCAGTTCTTC | CASSDKGQSYNEQFF
TRBJ1-1 | TRBV5-1 | TRBD1 | - | TGCGCCAGCAGCTTGGCGGGACAGGGGCGAGCTGAAGCTTTCTTT | CASSLAGQGRAEAFF
TRBJ2-7 | TRBV6-6 | TRBD1 | once | TGTGCCAGCAGTCCCGGACAGGGAGCTACTTACGAGCAGTACTTC | CASSPGQGATYEQYF
TRBJ2-7 | TRBV29-1 | TRBD1 | once | TGCAGCGTTGGACAGGGTCGCAACGAGCAGTACTTC | CSVGQGRNEQYF
TRBJ2-7 | TRBV5-1 | TRBD2 | few | TGCGCCCGCCGGCGGGGGGGGGAGAACGAGCAGTACTTC | CARRRGGENEQYF
TRBJ1-6 | TRBV29-1 | TRBD1 | - | TGCAGCGTCCGACAGGGCCCTCATTCACCCCTCCACTTT | CSVRQGPHSPLHF
TRBJ2-7 | TRBV29-1 | - | - | TGCAGCGTTGCGGCCCGACTGGGGAGCTACGAGCAGTACTTC | CSVAARLGSYEQYF
TRBJ1-3 | TRBV6-5 | - | - | TGTGCCAGCAGTTTAACCGGGGGAAACACCATATATTTT | CASSLTGGNTIYF
TRBJ1-1 | TRBV18 | - | - | TGTGCCAGCTCACCACCAAGTGGGGCTGACACTGAAGCTTTCTTT | CASSPPSGADTEAFF
TRBJ2-7 | TRBV18 | - | - | TGTGCCAGCTCACCAGTAGGGGCAGCGAAGTCGGAGCAGTACTTC | CASSPVGAAKSEQYF
TRBJ2-3 | TRBV25-1 | TRBD2 | - | TGTGCCAGCAGTCTGGGGCGGGGGTCGGGGTGGAGCACAGATACGCAGTATTTT | CASSLGRGSGWSTDTQYF
TRBJ2-1 | TRBV5-1 | - | - | TGCGCCAGCAGCTTGGACGAGGGATCCTACAATGAGCAGTTCTTC | CASSLDEGSYNEQFF
TRBJ2-7 | TRBV5-1 | TRBD2 | - | TGCGCCAGCAGCTCCCTGCTAGCGGGGGCCTACGAGCAGTACTTC | CASSSLLAGAYEQYF
TRBJ1-6 | TRBV19 | - | few | TGTGCCAGTAGTATTTCCTCGGCAGGGTGGAATTCACCCCTCCACTTT | CASSISSAGWNSPLHF
TRBJ1-2 | TRBV12-3/TRBV12-4 | TRBD1 | - | TGTGCCAGCAGGGGACAGGGGCTAGAGGGCTACACCTTC | CASRGQGLEGYTF
TRBJ2-1 | TRBV5-1 | - | - | TGCGCCAGCAGTCCTCGGGAGTCCTACAATGAGCAGTTCTTC | CASSPRESYNEQFF
TRBJ1-1 | TRBV13 | - | - | TGTGCCAGCAGCTTTGAGAGAGGGCGGACTGAAGCTTTCTTT | CASSFERGRTEAFF
TRBJ2-1 | TRBV4-1 | TRBD2 | - | TGCGCCAGCAGTCAAGAAACTAGCGGGAGAGGGGGGAGGCAGTTCTTC | CASSQETSGRGGRQFF
TRBJ2-3 | TRBV5-1 | - | - | TGCGCCAGCAGCTTCGGCGGGATGGGAGAGAGTACGCAGTATTTT | CASSFGGMGESTQYF
TRBJ1-1 | TRBV3-1/TRBV3-2 | - | - | TGTGCCAGCAGCCCCTTCAACAGGGATATTGAAGCTTTCTTT | CASSPFNRDIEAFF
TRBJ2-2 | TRBV30 | TRBD1 | - | TGTGCCTGGACCAACACAGGGGGCCCCGGGGAGCTGTTTTTT | CAWTNTGGPGELFF
TRBJ2-2 | TRBV9 | - | - | TGTGCCAGCAGCGTAGAGGGAGTGAGAACCGGGGAGCTGTTTTTT | CASSVEGVRTGELFF
TRBJ1-6 | TRBV27 | TRBD1 | - | TGTGCCAGCAGGAACAGGGGTAATTCACCCCTCCACTTT | CASRNRGNSPLHF
TRBJ2-1 | TRBV9 | TRBD2 | - | TGTGCCAGCAGCTGGGGGACTACCATCAACGGGGAGCAGTTCTTC | CASSWGTTINGEQFF
TRBJ2-7 | TRBV18 | - | - | TGTGCCAGCCCAACGGGGGGCAGGACCGGCGCTTACTACGAGCAGTACTTC | CASPTGGRTGAYYEQYF
TRBJ2-2 | TRBV5-5 | TRBD1 | - | TGTGCCAGCAGCTTGGGGGACAGGGGCACCGGGGAGCTGTTTTTT | CASSLGDRGTGELFF
TRBJ2-2 | TRBV7-3 | - | - | TGTGCCAGCAGCCTGGCACCCGGGGCCGGGGAGCTGTTTTTT | CASSLAPGAGELFF